The clone carrying this TCR beta chain was seen many times. Possible read error: a much larger clone is one base away. The record originates from a study of T-cell reconstitution after alpha-beta-depleted transplantation in children. Germline V lookup: CDR1 SGHRS, CDR2 YFSETQ. V was trimmed by 0 bases and J by 1 base, leaving 7 bases between them. This CDR3 comprises 15 residues. Researchers prepared the TCRbeta library using unique molecular identifiers, the study reports. Via MiXCR, TCRdb re-called the PCR reads, giving one row per CDR3 protein. This sample yields 250,000 to 300,000 distinct CDR3 sequences, of which about a tenth are seen a single time; about 9.5% belongs to the top ten.

The TCR originated in a human donor who donated a stem cell graft to a child with SCID. Sample: PBMCs from the stem cell graft donor, taken from the stem cell graft. The chain joins TRBV5-1 to TRBJ2-2, with D unresolved. The CDR3 DNA follows: TGCGCCAGCAGCTTGGATAGCAGGAACACCGGGGAGCTGTTTTTT. It codes for CASSLDSRNTGELFF.